The 10 T cell receptor beta chains listed next were all sequenced from one sample in a study of control samples from healthy donors and cancer patients. Method: immunoSEQ multiplex PCR; TCRdb's copy keeps in-frame clones and lacks some. Among about 160,000 clones listed, 90% to 95% were seen once. Sequenced sample: blood. The origin of the receptors is a woman in her twenties or thirties in good health.

This sequence joins TRBV5-6 and TRBJ2-7; D ambiguous. Trimming shortened V by 3 bases and J by 0 bases, and 10 bases separated the two germline ends. CDR3 length: 14 amino acids. CDR1 and CDR2 from the germline V gene are SGHDT and YYEEEE. The CDR3 reads CASSYDPLSYEQYF. In DNA, the CDR3 is TGTGCCAGCAGCTATGACCCGCTCTCCTACGAGCAGTACTTC.

The chain couples TRBV6-2 or TRBV6-3 to TRBJ2-3; tentative D call: TRBD2 (6 bases). Between the trimmed V and J ends, which lost 6 bases and 0 bases, there was a span of 13 bases. The CDR3 consists of 15 residues. CDR1 is MNHEY and CDR2 is SVGEGT in the germline V gene. The CDR3 DNA reads TGTGCCAGCAGCTCGGGGGACGGAAGCACAGATACGCAGTATTTT. Its translation: CASSSGDGSTDTQYF.

CDR3 loop: CASSIAAGRSTEAFF. CDR3 nucleotides: TGTGCCAGTAGTATAGCTGCCGGGAGGAGCACTGAAGCTTTCTTT. V is TRBV19 and J is TRBJ1-1; D unclear. The CDR3 is made up of 15 amino acids. V was cut by 1 base and J by 4 bases, with 13 bases left in between. Germline V gene data show CDR1 as LNHDA and CDR2 as SQIVND (reference sequence).

The chain carries TRBV14 and TRBJ2-3; 8 positions match TRBD2. CDR3 length: 16 residues. Germline CDR1 reads SGHDN; CDR2 reads FVKESK. With V trimmed by 2 bases and J by 6 bases, 10 bases remained unmatched. Written as DNA, the CDR3 is TGTGCCAGCAGCCAACCCCGTATGATAGCGGGGGATACGCAGTATTTT. This gives the protein CASSQPRMIAGDTQYF. The variable domain in full, completed from reference TRBV14 and TRBJ2-3, reads EAGVTQFPSHSVIEKGQTVTLRCDPISGHDNLYWYRRVMGKEIKFLLHFVKESKQDESGMPNNRFLAERTGGTYSTLKVQPAELEDSGVYFCASSQPRMIAGDTQYFGPGTRLTVL.

The V call is TRBV9, the J call TRBJ2-5; 7 bases agree with TRBD1. J lost 0 bases, V lost 1 base, and 6 bases had no gene match. Germline V gene lookup returns CDR1 SGDLS and CDR2 YYNGEE. This CDR3 spans 16 amino acids. CDR3 DNA: TGTGCCAGCAGCGTATTGGGCAGGGGGTACCAAGAGACCCAGTACTTC. It is translated as CASSVLGRGYQETQYF. The complete variable domain, with remaining parts taken from reference TRBV9 and TRBJ2-5, reads DSGVTQTPKHLITATGQRVTLRCSPRSGDLSVYWYQQSLDQGLQFLIQYYNGEERAKGNILERFSAQQFPDLHSELNLSSLELGDSALYFCASSVLGRGYQETQYFGPGTRLLVL.

V gene TRBV5-4 combines with J gene TRBJ2-5; possibly TRBD2 for D (5 bases). Germline V gene data show CDR1 as SGHNT and CDR2 as YYREEE (reference sequence). This CDR3 has 13 residues. V shed 5 bases and J shed 5 bases, with 13 bases lying between them. The CDR3 here is CASRPHGGETQYF. CDR3 nucleotides: TGTGCCAGCAGGCCACATGGCGGGGAGACCCAGTACTTC.

The chain joins TRBV7-3 to TRBJ2-3; 8 bases map to TRBD2. In germline, CDR1 is SGHTA, CDR2 FQGTGA. After removal of 1 base from V and 2 bases from J, the junction contained 2 bases not matched to a gene. This CDR3 has 15 amino acids. The CDR3 region is CASSLKGLDTDTQYF. CDR3 sequence (DNA): TGTGCCAGCAGCTTAAAGGGACTAGACACAGATACGCAGTATTTT.

V usage is TRBV7-9 and J usage is TRBJ1-4, with TRBD1 as a possible D gene (5 bases). This CDR3 contains 16 residues. Looked up from germline, CDR1 is SEHNR and CDR2 is FQNEAQ (reference sequence). Trimming stripped 5 bases from V and 6 bases from J, with 19 bases between. The CDR3 region has the DNA TGTGCCAGCAGCGAAGATAAACCAGGGAAGCATGAAAAACTGTTTTTT. Translated, it gives CASSEDKPGKHEKLFF. Variable domain in full (rest from reference TRBV7-9 and TRBJ1-4): DTGVSQNPRHKITKRGQNVTFRCDPISEHNRLYWYRQTLGQGPEFLTYFQNEAQLEKSRLLSDRFSAERPKGSFSTLEIQRTEQGDSAMYLCASSEDKPGKHEKLFFGSGTQLSVL.

V usage is TRBV9 and J usage is TRBJ1-3; 7 positions agree with TRBD1. The germline V gene encodes CDR1 SGDLS and CDR2 YYNGEE. The CDR3 contains 15 residues. Trimming cost V 3 bases and J 0 bases; bases outside gene matches: 3. The CDR3 nucleotides read TGTGCCAGCAGCGACAGACAGGGCTCTGGAAACACCATATATTTT. Amino acids: CASSDRQGSGNTIYF.

This chain links TRBV9 with TRBJ2-2; D not resolved. The V end was cut by 4 bases, the J end by 0 bases, with 7 bases between. Germline V CDR1 and CDR2: SGDLS, YYNGEE. The CDR3 sequence is 14 residues long. The CDR3 DNA follows: TGTGCCAGCAGCCCACCACCGAACACCGGGGAGCTGTTTTTT. Translating gives CASSPPPNTGELFF.